Sequencing of this TCR beta chain was carried out in a study of cytomegalovirus exposure and HLA in healthy donors. Study results and caveats: Within an earlier analysis, most TCR beta V segments proved productive either about 90% or about 30% of the time.

Donors counted as nominally healthy when sampled, yet unrecorded immune exposures were likely. The germline CDR1 and CDR2 sequences are SGHDT and YYEEEE. The CDR3 is 12 amino acids. The germline V and J ends were trimmed by 4 bases and 4 bases, with 6 bases remaining between them. PCR amplification relied on 60 Vbeta primers (plus 13 Jbeta primers). The repertoire was sequenced with immunoSEQ multiplex PCR; TCRdb's copy has only in-frame clones and lacks some. The data hold around 130,000 clones, with under 85% observed a single time. Comments on this clone: Its antigen is still unknown.

The sequenced sample was PBMCs. V and J are TRBV5-6 and TRBJ1-3, with unresolved D. The source is a man aged 25-45 years in good health and CMV-seronegative. In DNA, the CDR3 is TGTGCCAGCAGCGACTCGGGAAACACCATATATTTT. Protein sequence: CASSDSGNTIYF.